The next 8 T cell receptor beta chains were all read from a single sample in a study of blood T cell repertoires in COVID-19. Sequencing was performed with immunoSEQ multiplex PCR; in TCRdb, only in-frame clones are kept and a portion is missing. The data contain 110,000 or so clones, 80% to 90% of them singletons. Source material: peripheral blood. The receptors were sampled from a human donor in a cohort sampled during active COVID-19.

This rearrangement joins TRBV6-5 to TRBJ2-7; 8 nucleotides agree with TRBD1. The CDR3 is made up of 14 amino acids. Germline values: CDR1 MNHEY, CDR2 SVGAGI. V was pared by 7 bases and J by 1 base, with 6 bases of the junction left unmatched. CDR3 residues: CASTGTGSSYEQYF. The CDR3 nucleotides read TGTGCCAGCACCGGGACAGGAAGTTCCTACGAGCAGTACTTC.

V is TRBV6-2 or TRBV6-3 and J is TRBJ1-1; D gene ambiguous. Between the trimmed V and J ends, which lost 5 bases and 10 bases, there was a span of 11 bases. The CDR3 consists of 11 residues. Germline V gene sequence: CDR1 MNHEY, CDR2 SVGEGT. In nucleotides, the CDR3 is TGTGCCAGCAGTAGCGGAGTGGGAGCTTTCTTT. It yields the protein CASSSGVGAFF.

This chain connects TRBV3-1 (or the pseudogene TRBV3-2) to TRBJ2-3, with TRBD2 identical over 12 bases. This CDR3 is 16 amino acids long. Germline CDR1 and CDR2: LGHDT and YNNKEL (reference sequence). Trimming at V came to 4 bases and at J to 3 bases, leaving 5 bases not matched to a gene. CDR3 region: CASSRGTSGPTDTQYF. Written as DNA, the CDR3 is TGTGCCAGCAGCCGCGGGACTAGCGGGCCGACAGATACGCAGTATTTT.

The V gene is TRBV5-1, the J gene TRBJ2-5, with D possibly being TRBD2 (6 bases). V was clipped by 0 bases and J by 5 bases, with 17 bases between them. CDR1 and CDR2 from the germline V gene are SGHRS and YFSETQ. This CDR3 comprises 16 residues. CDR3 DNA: TGCGCCAGCAGCTTGGCCCCAGTAGGGACTGGGGAGACCCAGTACTTC. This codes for CASSLAPVGTGETQYF. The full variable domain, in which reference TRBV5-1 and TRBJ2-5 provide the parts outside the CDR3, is KAGVTQTPRYLIKTRGQQVTLSCSPISGHRSVSWYQQTPGQGLQFLFEYFSETQRNKGNFPGRFSGRQFSNSRSEMNVSTLELGDSALYLCASSLAPVGTGETQYFGPGTRLLVL.

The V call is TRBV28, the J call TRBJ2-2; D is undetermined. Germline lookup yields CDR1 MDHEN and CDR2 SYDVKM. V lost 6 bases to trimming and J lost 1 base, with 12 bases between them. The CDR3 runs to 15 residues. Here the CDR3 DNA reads TGTGCCAGCAGCTTGGGCAGGTTGAACACCGGGGAGCTGTTTTTT. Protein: CASSLGRLNTGELFF. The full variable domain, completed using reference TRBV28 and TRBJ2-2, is DVKVTQSSRYLVKRTGEKVFLECVQDMDHENMFWYRQDPGLGLRLIYFSYDVKMKEKGDIPEGYSVSREKKERFSLILESASTNQTSMYLCASSLGRLNTGELFFGEGSRLTVL.

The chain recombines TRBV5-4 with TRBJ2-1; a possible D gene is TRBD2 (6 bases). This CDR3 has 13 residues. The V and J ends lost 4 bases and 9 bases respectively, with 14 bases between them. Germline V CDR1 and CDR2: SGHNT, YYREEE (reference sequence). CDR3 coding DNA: TGTGCCAGCAGCCCAACCCAGGAGGGTGAGCAGTTCTTC. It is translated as CASSPTQEGEQFF.

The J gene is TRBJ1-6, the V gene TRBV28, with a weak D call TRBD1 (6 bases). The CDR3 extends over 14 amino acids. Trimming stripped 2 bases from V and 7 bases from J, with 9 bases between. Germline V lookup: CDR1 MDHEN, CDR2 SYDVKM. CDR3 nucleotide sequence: TGTGCCAGCAGTTTAGGGGGCGGGAATTCACCCCTCCACTTT. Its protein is CASSLGGGNSPLHF. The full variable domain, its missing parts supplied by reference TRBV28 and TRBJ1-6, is DVKVTQSSRYLVKRTGEKVFLECVQDMDHENMFWYRQDPGLGLRLIYFSYDVKMKEKGDIPEGYSVSREKKERFSLILESASTNQTSMYLCASSLGGGNSPLHFGNGTRLTVT.

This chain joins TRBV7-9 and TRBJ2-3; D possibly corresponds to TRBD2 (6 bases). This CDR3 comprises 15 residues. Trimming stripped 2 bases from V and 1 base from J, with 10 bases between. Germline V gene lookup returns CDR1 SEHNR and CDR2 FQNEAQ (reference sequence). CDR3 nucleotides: TGTGCCAGCAGCTTAAGGAGGGCGGGCACAGATACGCAGTATTTT. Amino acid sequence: CASSLRRAGTDTQYF.